The rows below give T cell receptor beta chains drawn from one sample of a study of shared clonotypes between healthy human individuals. Profiled with immunoSEQ multiplex PCR; TCRdb holds only in-frame clones, not every one. The sample lists around 610,000 clones, about 95% occurring once. Sequencing input: naive CD8+ T cells sorted from blood. These receptors were obtained from a woman aged 30 to 39 in good health. CDR3s include the opening cysteine and the closing phenylalanine or tryptophan. Each record gives: J gene, D gene, clone size, V gene, CDR3 protein, CDR3 DNA. A D gene is named only where the DNA matches it firmly. Clone size is shown for a subset of rows, as once, few, many or a class of expanded clone.

TRBJ1-2	TRBD1	-	TRBV30	CAWERTGSYGYTF	TGTGCCTGGGAAAGGACAGGGAGCTATGGCTACACCTTC
TRBJ2-2	-	-	TRBV19	CASRDGGLNTGELFF	TGTGCCAGTAGGGACGGTGGTCTCAACACCGGGGAGCTGTTTTTT
TRBJ1-1	-	-	TRBV4-1	CASSQVVVGGEAFF	TGCGCCAGCAGCCAAGTGGTGGTCGGTGGCGAAGCTTTCTTT
TRBJ2-7	-	-	TRBV2	CASRNYGGANEQYF	TGTGCCAGCAGGAACTATGGGGGGGCCAACGAGCAGTACTTC
TRBJ2-7	TRBD2	-	TRBV9	CASSGIGSGRLSEQYF	TGTGCCAGCAGCGGGATCGGAAGCGGGAGACTCTCCGAGCAGTACTTC
TRBJ2-7	-	-	TRBV2	CASSDGVAATYEQYF	TGTGCCAGCAGTGATGGGGTAGCGGCTACCTACGAGCAGTACTTC
TRBJ2-7	TRBD1	-	TRBV27	CASKSPGQGAGEQYF	TGTGCCAGCAAAAGTCCAGGGCAGGGGGCGGGAGAGCAGTACTTC
TRBJ1-5	-	once	TRBV28	CASSLHLTGSSNQPQHF	TGTGCCAGCAGTTTACACCTGACAGGTTCAAGCAATCAGCCCCAGCATTTT
TRBJ2-7	TRBD1	-	TRBV7-9	CASSHLTGGYRPGGEQYF	TGTGCCAGCAGCCACCTGACAGGGGGCTATCGGCCTGGAGGCGAGCAGTACTTC
TRBJ1-4	-	-	TRBV28	CASSLKPTNEKLFF	TGTGCCAGCAGTTTAAAGCCAACTAATGAAAAACTGTTTTTT
TRBJ2-1	-	-	TRBV19	CASSTWSYNEQFF	TGTGCCAGTAGTACCTGGAGTTACAATGAGCAGTTCTTC
TRBJ2-3	-	-	TRBV27	CASSWKPSTDTQYF	TGTGCCAGCAGTTGGAAGCCTAGCACAGATACGCAGTATTTT
TRBJ2-7	TRBD2	-	TRBV27	CASSPGTSGPSSYEQYF	TGTGCCAGCAGCCCCGGGACTAGCGGGCCAAGCTCCTACGAGCAGTACTTC
TRBJ2-7	-	-	TRBV25-1	CASSSSRSYEQYF	TGTGCCAGCAGTTCGTCCCGGTCCTACGAGCAGTACTTC
TRBJ2-7	-	-	TRBV6-5	CASSYEPRGTYEQYF	TGTGCCAGCAGTTACGAGCCTCGAGGGACCTACGAGCAGTACTTC
TRBJ2-5	-	-	TRBV7-7	CASSLEIQETQYF	TGTGCCAGCAGCTTGGAGATTCAAGAGACCCAGTACTTC
TRBJ1-1	-	few	TRBV19	CASSMDSLNTEAFF	TGTGCCAGTAGTATGGACAGCTTGAACACTGAAGCTTTCTTT
TRBJ2-7	-	-	TRBV2	CASSGQDGTYEQYF	TGTGCCAGCAGTGGGCAGGACGGAACCTACGAGCAGTACTTC
TRBJ2-7	TRBD1	-	TRBV7-9	CASSLGQGAPHEQYF	TGTGCCAGCAGCCTCGGACAGGGGGCGCCCCACGAGCAGTACTTC
TRBJ2-5	-	-	TRBV11-2	CASSLGAERGWETQYF	TGTGCCAGCAGCTTAGGCGCCGAGAGGGGATGGGAGACCCAGTACTTC
TRBJ2-7	-	once	TRBV28	CASSLLGVGPYEQYF	TGTGCCAGCAGTTTATTGGGCGTCGGGCCCTACGAGCAGTACTTC
TRBJ2-5	TRBD2	-	TRBV7-8	CASSLPGTSGGLRMMMETQYF	TGTGCCAGCAGCCTTCCCGGGACTAGCGGGGGATTACGTATGATGATGGAGACCCAGTACTTC
TRBJ2-2	-	-	TRBV7-8	CASSPKRSNTGELFF	TGTGCCAGCAGCCCCAAACGTAGCAACACCGGGGAGCTGTTTTTT
TRBJ1-1	-	-	TRBV27	CASSLGGSNTEAFF	TGTGCCAGCAGTTTGGGAGGCTCCAACACTGAAGCTTTCTTT
TRBJ2-1	-	-	TRBV14	CASSQVSGVNEQFF	TGTGCCAGCAGCCAAGTCTCCGGGGTCAATGAGCAGTTCTTC
TRBJ1-1	-	-	TRBV19	CASSIGQGGNTEAFF	TGTGCCAGTAGTATTGGGCAGGGAGGCAACACTGAAGCTTTCTTT
TRBJ2-1	-	-	TRBV6-6	CASSYSTGEQFF	TGTGCCAGCAGTTACTCGACCGGTGAGCAGTTCTTC
TRBJ2-7	-	-	TRBV6-1	CASSEDLGTYEQYF	TGTGCCAGCAGTGAAGATTTGGGGACTTACGAGCAGTACTTC
TRBJ2-1	-	-	TRBV28	CASNAGDNEQFF	TGTGCCAGCAATGCAGGGGACAATGAGCAGTTCTTC
TRBJ1-2	TRBD1	-	TRBV2	CASSPGQGVHGYTF	TGTGCCAGCAGTCCCGGACAGGGAGTTCATGGCTACACCTTC
TRBJ1-5	-	-	TRBV5-4	CASDPGWNQPQHF	TGTGCCAGCGACCCAGGGTGGAATCAGCCCCAGCATTTT
TRBJ1-1	-	-	TRBV5-5	CASTSMQEAFF	TGTGCCAGCACCTCGATGCAAGAAGCTTTCTTT
TRBJ2-2	-	-	TRBV5-4	CASSLGSSGQFGGGELFF	TGTGCCAGCAGCTTGGGATCTTCCGGACAGTTTGGAGGCGGGGAGCTGTTTTTT
TRBJ2-2	-	once	TRBV13	CASSLGRVTGELFF	TGTGCCAGCAGCTTAGGCCGGGTCACCGGGGAGCTGTTTTTT
TRBJ2-1	TRBD2	-	TRBV6-5	CASTQAGGLYNEQFF	TGTGCCAGCACCCAAGCGGGAGGACTCTACAATGAGCAGTTCTTC
TRBJ1-5	-	-	TRBV7-8	CASSLAASSNQPQHF	TGTGCCAGCAGCTTAGCGGCGAGTAGCAATCAGCCCCAGCATTTT
TRBJ2-1	TRBD1	-	TRBV6-4	CASSDSGQGVNEQFF	TGTGCCAGCAGTGACTCGGGACAGGGGGTCAATGAGCAGTTCTTC
TRBJ1-5	TRBD1	-	TRBV6-5	CASNSGTGVNQPQHF	TGTGCCAGCAATTCCGGGACAGGCGTTAATCAGCCCCAGCATTTT
TRBJ2-3	TRBD1	-	TRBV19	CASRLDRGRIDTQYF	TGTGCCAGTAGACTGGACAGGGGGCGCATAGATACGCAGTATTTT
TRBJ1-1	-	few	TRBV19	CASSPPPGNTEAFF	TGTGCCAGTAGTCCACCCCCAGGGAACACTGAAGCTTTCTTT
TRBJ1-1	-	-	TRBV19	CASKPGEWAEAFF	TGTGCCAGTAAACCAGGGGAATGGGCTGAAGCTTTCTTT
TRBJ2-5	TRBD2	once	TRBV2	CASSEYSGDETQYF	TGTGCCAGCAGTGAATATAGCGGGGACGAGACCCAGTACTTC
TRBJ2-1	TRBD1	-	TRBV27	CASRPYPGQSYNEQFF	TGTGCCAGCAGACCATATCCGGGACAGTCCTACAATGAGCAGTTCTTC
TRBJ2-5	-	-	TRBV7-9	CASSLSRLRGETQYF	TGTGCCAGCAGCTTAAGTCGCCTTCGTGGAGAGACCCAGTACTTC
TRBJ1-2	-	-	TRBV9	CASSAGERVYGYTF	TGTGCCAGCAGCGCGGGGGAGCGTGTCTATGGCTACACCTTC
TRBJ1-1	-	-	TRBV11-2	CASSEREIEAFF	TGTGCCAGCAGCGAGAGGGAAATAGAAGCTTTCTTT
TRBJ2-7	-	-	TRBV28	CASSFGSYEQYF	TGTGCCAGCAGTTTTGGGTCCTACGAGCAGTACTTC
TRBJ2-1	-	-	TRBV27	CASRHRDPFNEQFF	TGTGCCAGCAGGCACCGGGACCCCTTCAATGAGCAGTTCTTC
TRBJ1-4	-	-	TRBV27	CASSQQAGFGEKLFF	TGTGCCAGCAGTCAGCAGGCAGGGTTCGGTGAAAAACTGTTTTTT
TRBJ2-3	TRBD1	-	TRBV7-9	CASSLGQGNTDTQYF	TGTGCCAGCAGCTTGGGACAGGGGAACACAGATACGCAGTATTTT
TRBJ2-5	-	-	TRBV11-3	CASSLMETQYF	TGTGCCAGCAGCTTAATGGAGACCCAGTACTTC
TRBJ2-1	TRBD1	-	TRBV7-6	CASSLGTGVDEQFF	TGTGCCAGCAGCTTAGGGACAGGGGTTGATGAGCAGTTCTTC
TRBJ2-7	-	once	TRBV7-9	CASSETVYEQYF	TGTGCCAGCAGCGAGACCGTCTACGAGCAGTACTTC
TRBJ2-7	TRBD2	once	TRBV15	CATSSQELAGGYEQYF	TGTGCCACCAGCAGTCAAGAACTAGCGGGAGGCTACGAGCAGTACTTC